This record looks at one T cell receptor beta chain sequence and its context. Per the germline V gene, CDR1 is SGHVS and CDR2 is FQNEAQ. V lost 10 bases and J lost 5; bases outside the gene matches: 19. The CDR3 totals 17 residues. The entry originates in a study of blood T cell repertoires in COVID-19. Study-wide context: Acute-phase and convalescent COVID-19 samples originated in the United States, Italy and Spain. Sample material is recorded as cDNA or gDNA derived from T cells, B-cell-depleted T cells, or PBMCs.

In the original workflow: Amplification from reference gene primers served as the basis for estimated nucleated cell counts. TCRdb's table, derived via immunoSEQ multiplex PCR, lists solely in-frame clones and lacks some. The V and J calls and the clone size are those of that table, but D and trimming were determined from the DNA. The sample lists fewer than 200,000 clones; about four fifths were seen once. The sequencing sample was made of peripheral blood. The chain couples TRBV7-8 to TRBJ2-1; TRBD2 agrees at 8 bases. The receptor's source is a man aged 60 to 69 with acute or convalescent COVID-19. The CDR3 DNA reads as TGTGCCATCCGCGCGTGGGGGGAGCGGGAGCACCACAATGAGCAGTTCTTC. This gives the protein CAIRAWGEREHHNEQFF.